A single sample gave rise to the 27 T cell receptor beta chains below, sequenced in a study of blood T cells in healthy people across ages (dated by TCRdb to between 2014 and 2017). The library relied on 5' RACE. Sequenced on an Illumina HiSeq 2500. A second PCR of about 6 to 12 cycles was performed with a sample-barcoded 5' primer and a J-beta primer mix. TCRdb passed the public sequencing reads through fastp at Q25 and MiXCR, retaining productive beta sequences. Each CDR3 protein gets just one entry, which takes the most common genes and DNA from the rows behind it. This sample comprises about a million distinct CDR3 sequences, approximately 50% of them detected only once. The ten top clones hold about 21% of the sample. The sample was blood. These receptors were taken from an older woman in good health.

The V and J genes are TRBV12-3 or TRBV12-4 and TRBJ2-4, with 7 nucleotides matching TRBD2. This CDR3 is 11 amino acids long. The ends lost 4 bases at V and 12 bases at J; junction bases unmatched: 3. CDR3 residues: CASSSRTSQYF. The DNA of the CDR3 is TGTGCCAGCAGTTCGAGGACTAGTCAGTACTTC.

This clonotype has more than one count but fewer than ten. V and J are TRBV29-1 and TRBJ2-7, with 9 bases aligning to TRBD1. Germline V CDR1 and CDR2: SQVTM, ANQGSEA. After removal of 4 bases from V and 3 bases from J, the junction contained 10 bases not matched to a gene. The CDR3 extends over 15 amino acids. The CDR3 DNA follows: TGCAGCGTTGTGTCTCCGGGACAGGGAATCTACGAGCAGTACTTC. This codes for CSVVSPGQGIYEQYF.

The chain links TRBV5-1 to TRBJ2-7, with 10 bases matching TRBD1. Germline lookup yields CDR1 SGHRS and CDR2 YFSETQ. CDR3 length equals 15 residues. The V segment lost 4 bases and the J segment 3 bases; nucleotides outside the gene matches: 7. CDR3 sequence reads: CASSEGQGDFYEQYF. In DNA form, the CDR3 reads TGCGCCAGCAGCGAAGGACAGGGGGATTTCTACGAGCAGTACTTC.

The J gene is TRBJ1-6, the V gene TRBV18; 7 bases line up with TRBD1. V lost 5 bases to trimming and J lost 7 bases; unmatched junction nucleotides: 8. CDR1 KGHSH and CDR2 LQKENI come from the germline V gene. CDR3 size: 15 residues. CDR3 residues: CASSSLQGENSPLHF. Here the CDR3 DNA reads TGTGCCAGCTCATCTCTTCAGGGGGAAAATTCACCCCTCCACTTT.

The chain couples TRBV12-3 or TRBV12-4 to TRBJ2-5; TRBD2 agrees at 10 bases. The CDR3 has 15 residues. Trimming at V came to 6 bases and at J to 2 bases, leaving 6 bases not matched to a gene. As DNA, the CDR3 is TGTGCCAGCAGACAACTAGCGGGGTCTCAAGAGACCCAGTACTTC. It yields the protein CASRQLAGSQETQYF.

A word on this clonotype: A much larger clone differs by one base, so this may be a read error. The chain uses TRBV4-1 and TRBJ2-3, with 11 bases fitting TRBD1. CDR3 length: 19 amino acids. Germline-derived CDR1 and CDR2 are MGHRA and YSYEKL. The V gene end was trimmed by 4 bases and the J gene end by 7 bases; junction bases not matched to a gene: 19. In DNA, the CDR3 is TGCGCCAGCAGCCTCGGGACAGGGGGACTAACGGGACCCACGAATACGCAGTATTTT. Translating it yields CASSLGTGGLTGPTNTQYF.

This clonotype was counted a single time. The J gene is TRBJ2-7, the V gene TRBV25-1; D gene ambiguous. V was trimmed by 1 base and J by 7 bases, leaving 5 bases between them. Germline assignment: CDR1 MGHDK and CDR2 SYGVNS. The CDR3 is 11 residues long. The CDR3 bases are TGTGCCAGCAGTGAATCTAGGGAGCAGTACTTC. This translates into CASSESREQYF.

The chain recombines TRBV29-1 with TRBJ2-4, with 10 bases identical to TRBD1. Gene TRBJ2-7 matches the end of the DNA better, so the J call may be wrong. Germline CDR1 SQVTM, CDR2 ANQGSEA. The CDR3 covers 13 residues. Here the CDR3 reads CSVSRTGGYEQYF. For the CDR3, the DNA is TGCAGCGTTAGTAGGACAGGGGGTTACGAGCAGTACTTC.

The V gene is TRBV7-8, the J gene TRBJ2-4, with 8 bases identical to TRBD1. The J call is uncertain, as TRBJ2-7 better fits the DNA end. The CDR3 runs 17 residues. Germline CDR1 reads SGHVS; CDR2 reads FQNEAQ. Here the CDR3 reads CASSLNTQGAKTYEQYF. Written as DNA, the CDR3 is TGTGCCAGCAGCTTAAACACCCAGGGGGCGAAAACCTACGAGCAGTACTTC.

The chain has TRBV4-2 and TRBJ2-5; TRBD2 agrees at 10 bases. CDR1 is LGHNA, CDR2 YNFKEQ, per germline. This CDR3 region has 16 residues. V was pared by 3 bases and J by 4 bases, with 8 bases of the junction left unmatched. CDR3 nucleotide sequence: TGTGCCAGCAGCCACCCCTCTAGCGGGAGTGGAGAGACCCAGTACTTC. This translates into CASSHPSSGSGETQYF.

This chain links TRBV7-9 with TRBJ2-7, with TRBD2 as a possible D gene (5 bases). CDR1 is SEHNR, CDR2 FQNEAQ, per germline (reference sequence). This CDR3 has 16 residues. Deletions cut 4 bases from V and 2 bases from J, with 18 bases between. Written as DNA, the CDR3 is TGTGCCAGCAGCTGGAGCAAATCCGGGAAACCCTACGAGCAGTACTTC. This translates into CASSWSKSGKPYEQYF.

The CDR3 here is CASATDSDRTDTQYF. CDR3 DNA sequence: TGTGCCAGTGCAACGGACTCCGATCGCACAGATACGCAGTATTTT. The chain joins TRBV28 to TRBJ2-3, with D tentatively TRBD2 (5 bases). The CDR3 runs to 15 residues. The germline gives CDR1 MDHEN, CDR2 SYDVKM. Trimming cost V 9 bases and J 1 base, with 17 bases left between them.

The chain links TRBV20-1 to TRBJ1-3; D unclear. Trimming pared 3 bases from V and 1 base from J, leaving 4 bases between. CDR1 and CDR2 (germline): DFQATT, SNEGSKA (reference sequence). This CDR3 contains 12 residues. CDR3 protein: CSARGSGNTIYF. The CDR3, as DNA: TGCAGTGCTAGGGGGTCTGGAAACACCATATATTTT.

CDR3 protein: CASKVQTGDTGELFF. The CDR3, as DNA: TGCGCCAGCAAGGTCCAAACAGGGGACACCGGGGAGCTGTTTTTT. V is TRBV5-1 and J is TRBJ2-2; 7 positions match TRBD1. This CDR3 spans 15 amino acids. CDR1 and CDR2 from the germline V gene are SGHRS and YFSETQ. With V trimmed by 6 bases and J by 3 bases, 8 bases remained unmatched.

The chain combines TRBV29-1 with TRBJ1-1, with 7 bases lining up with TRBD1. The CDR3 runs to 14 residues. V was clipped by 6 bases and J by 4 bases; unmatched bases: 11. Germline values: CDR1 SQVTM, CDR2 ANQGSEA. CDR3 DNA sequence: TGCAGCGTCGCCTCGGACAGGACGGGCACTGAAGCTTTCTTT. Translation: CSVASDRTGTEAFF.

For this clonotype: Germline is not matched at one junction end, which may reflect a read error. V gene TRBV9 combines with J gene TRBJ2-1; D remains ambiguous. Germline V lookup: CDR1 SGDLS, CDR2 YYNGEE. There are 14 residues in the CDR3. This CDR3 is CASSVDPRHGEQLF. Here the CDR3 DNA reads TGTGCCAGCAGCGTAGACCCACGCCACGGTGAGCAGTTATTC.

The chain carries TRBV20-1 and TRBJ1-2, with 8 bases lining up with TRBD1. Germline CDR1 and CDR2: DFQATT and SNEGSKA (reference sequence). V dropped 6 bases and J dropped 0; count of bases not matched to a gene: 9. This CDR3 region has 15 residues. In nucleotides, the CDR3 is TGCAGTGCACCGAGGACAGGGCAAACTAACTATGGCTACACCTTC. Translated, it gives CSAPRTGQTNYGYTF.

J is TRBJ2-7 and V is TRBV4-3; D gene uncertain. The CDR3 is 14 amino acids. CDR1 is LGHNA, CDR2 YSLEER, per germline. The ends were cut back, 1 base at V and 2 bases at J, with 9 bases in the middle. CDR3 nucleotide sequence: TGCGCCAGCAGCCAAGTCCACAGCCCCTACGAGCAGTACTTC. The encoded protein is CASSQVHSPYEQYF.

This sequence joins TRBV3-1 and TRBJ2-5; the D gene is possibly TRBD2 (6 bases). CDR1 and CDR2 from the germline V gene are LGHDT and YNNKEL (reference sequence). The CDR3 sequence is 15 residues long. V was cut by 2 bases and J by 2 bases, with 12 bases left in between. The DNA for the CDR3 is TGTGCCAGCAGCCAACTTCCGGGGAGGCAAGAGACCCAGTACTTC. This translates into CASSQLPGRQETQYF.

About this clonotype itself: The CDR3 ends on some other residue instead of the conserved phenylalanine or tryptophan, so this is likely a read error. The genes are TRBV5-1 and TRBJ2-7, with D possibly called TRBD1 or TRBD2 (5 bases each). Trimming left V 0 bases short and J 0 bases short, with 7 bases between. Germline CDR1 reads SGHRS; CDR2 reads YFSETQ. The CDR3 loop spans 14 amino acids. The CDR3 DNA is TGCGCCAGCAGCTTGGGGGGGTTCTCCTACGAGCAGTACTAC. Translation gives CASSLGGFSYEQYY.

This clonotype was seen a few times. This chain joins TRBV9 and TRBJ2-1; TRBD2 is a possible D gene (5 bases). This CDR3 is built from 16 residues. V lost 3 bases and J 0 bases, leaving 13 bases between the germline ends. Germline assignment: CDR1 SGDLS and CDR2 YYNGEE. The CDR3 nucleotides read TGTGCCAGCAGCGGATCCCGGGGTAGCTCCTACAATGAGCAGTTCTTC. Protein product: CASSGSRGSSYNEQFF.

The CDR3 sequence: CASSLMGSWETQYF. The CDR3 bases are TGTGCCAGCAGCTTAATGGGTAGCTGGGAGACCCAGTACTTC. The chain links TRBV7-7 to TRBJ2-5; D gene uncertain. CDR3 size: 14 residues. Germline assignment: CDR1 SSHAT and CDR2 FNYEAQ (reference sequence). V lost 2 bases and J lost 5, with 12 bases in between.

Concerning this clonotype itself: The CDR3 carries no conserved terminal phenylalanine or tryptophan, so it likely arises from a read error. The V call is TRBV12-3 or TRBV12-4, the J call TRBJ1-2, with D maybe TRBD1 (6 bases). CDR3 length: 13 amino acids. Between the trimmed V and J ends, which lost 2 bases and 8 bases, there was a span of 12 bases. CDR3 coding DNA: TGTGCCAGCAGTTTACAGGGGTACGGGGGCTACACCTTA. It translates to CASSLQGYGGYTL.

The V call is TRBV12-3 or TRBV12-4, the J call TRBJ2-2, with D unclear. This CDR3 comprises 16 residues. V was trimmed by 4 bases and J by 1 base, leaving 13 bases between them. The CDR3 here is CASSSLGALNTGELFF. CDR3 bases: TGTGCCAGCAGTTCCCTTGGCGCCCTGAACACCGGGGAGCTGTTTTTT.

The chain combines TRBV2 with TRBJ2-5, with D perhaps matching TRBD1 (6 bases). Deletions cut 4 bases from V and 4 bases from J, with 7 bases between. This CDR3 has 12 amino acids. Germline V gene lookup returns CDR1 SNHLY and CDR2 FYNNEI. The CDR3 loop is CASSGTVETQYF. The CDR3 DNA reads as TGTGCCAGCAGTGGGACAGTAGAGACCCAGTACTTC. The whole variable domain, remainder taken from reference TRBV2 and TRBJ2-5, is EPEVTQTPSHQVTQMGQEVILRCVPISNHLYFYWYRQILGQKVEFLVSFYNNEISEKSEIFDDQFSVERPDGSNFTLKIRSTKLEDSAMYFCASSGTVETQYFGPGTRLLVL.

The chain carries TRBV10-3 and TRBJ2-3, with a tentative D call TRBD1 (5 bases). CDR3 size: 15 residues. Germline V lookup: CDR1 ENHRY, CDR2 SYGVKD. Between the trimmed V and J ends, which lost 2 bases and 4 bases, there was a span of 13 bases. The CDR3 DNA sequence: TGTGCCATCAGTGAGCTCCAGAGCAGGGCAGATACGCAGTATTTT. As protein: CAISELQSRADTQYF.

This clonotype was counted between two and nine times. This CDR3 reads CASSPIAGGGEQYF. CDR3 bases: TGTGCCAGCAGCCCGATAGCGGGAGGGGGCGAGCAGTACTTC. This chain uses TRBV4-2 with TRBJ2-7; 11 nucleotides agree with TRBD2. The V gene end was trimmed by 4 bases and the J gene end by 6 bases; junction bases not matched to a gene: 5. The CDR3 loop spans 14 amino acids. Germline V gene lookup returns CDR1 LGHNA and CDR2 YNFKEQ.